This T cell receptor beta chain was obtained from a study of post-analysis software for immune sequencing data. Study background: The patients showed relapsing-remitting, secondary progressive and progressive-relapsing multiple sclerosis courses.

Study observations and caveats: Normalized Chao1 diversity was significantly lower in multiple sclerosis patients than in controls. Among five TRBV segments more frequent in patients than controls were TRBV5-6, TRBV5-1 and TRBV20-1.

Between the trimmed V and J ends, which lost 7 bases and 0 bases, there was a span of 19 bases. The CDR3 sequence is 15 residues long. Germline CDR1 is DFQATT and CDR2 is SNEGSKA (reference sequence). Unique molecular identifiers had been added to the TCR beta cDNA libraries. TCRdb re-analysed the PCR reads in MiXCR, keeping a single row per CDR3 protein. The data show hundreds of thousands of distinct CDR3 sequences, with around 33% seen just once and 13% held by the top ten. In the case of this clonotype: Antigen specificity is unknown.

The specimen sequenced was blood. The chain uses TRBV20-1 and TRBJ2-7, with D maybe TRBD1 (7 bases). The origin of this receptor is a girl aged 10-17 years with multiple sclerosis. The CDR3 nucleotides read TGCAGTGTGCGTACACGGGGGACAGTCTCCTACGAGCAGTACTTC. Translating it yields CSVRTRGTVSYEQYF.